This T cell receptor (beta chain) was observed in a study of blood T cell repertoires in COVID-19. Germline V lookup: CDR1 MNHEY, CDR2 SVGEGT. The CDR3 length is 14 residues. V lost 6 bases, J lost 9 bases, and 4 bases stayed unmatched. Generated by immunoSEQ multiplex PCR, the TCRdb table keeps only in-frame clones and is missing some. The repertoire holds over 300,000 clones, almost 90% seen once, with 6.5% in the top ten. Sequenced input: peripheral blood. This TCR came from a man between 18 and 35 years old with active or convalescent COVID-19. This chain uses TRBV6-2 or TRBV6-3 with TRBJ2-1, with 14 positions matching TRBD2. CDR3 loop: CASSHGLAGGEQFF. The CDR3 DNA follows: TGTGCCAGCAGCCACGGACTAGCGGGGGGTGAGCAGTTCTTC.